This T cell receptor beta chain was obtained from a study of T cell clonality in common variable immunodeficiency. Findings of the study overall: CVID subjects shared fewer TCRbeta clones than healthy controls did. Fewer deletions and N-nucleotide insertions were reportedly seen in common variable immunodeficiency TCR beta sequences. Compared with healthy controls, CVID subjects showed increased TCRbeta clonality, mostly in about a third.

Diagnosis required reduced IgG, IgA and/or IgM with specific antibody deficiency. Each donor provided roughly 4.5 to 8.5 ml of heparinized whole blood. This clone was picked up a small number of times. The antigen is not known. The DNA ends 3 residues before the CDR3 does, and the rest of the CDR3 is filled in from the germline J gene. Germline CDR1 reads MNHNS; CDR2 reads SASEGT. CDR3 length equals 14 residues. Assay: immunoSEQ multiplex PCR; the TCRdb copy retains only in-frame clones and omits some. This sample has approximately 24,000 clones, each found more than once. Sequencing input: peripheral blood mononuclear cells. The V gene is TRBV6-1, the J gene TRBJ1-1; 12 bases line up with TRBD1. The receptor comes from a human donor with common variable immunodeficiency. The DNA read from the CDR3 is TGTGCCAGCAGTGACCCGGGACAGGGGGCAAGG. Translation gives CASSDPGQGAR. In full, the CDR3 is CASSDPGQGARAFF.